This T cell receptor beta chain was documented in a study of cytomegalovirus exposure and HLA in healthy donors (dated by TCRdb to about 2017). In terms of the full investigation: An earlier analysis of roughly 500 of the donors reported 276 Gb of sequence data and some 110 million unique TCR beta sequences obtained from about 170 million T cells. HLA typing covered class I and class II loci at four-digit resolution. To predict cytomegalovirus infection status, the study brought together high-throughput TCR immunosequencing, statistical association of individual TCRs with disease status, and machine learning. In addition to the first cohort of around 670 subjects, a separate validation cohort of about 120 different subjects was used. Of the approximately 370 genotyped donors, 81% were placed in the genetic ancestry cluster associated with self-reported Caucasian donors. Donor age, sex, ethnicity and CMV serostatus were compiled together with the repertoire data. Five DR-DQ haplotypes were treated as single units for association and clustering because of strong linkage in the cohort. An early release covering over 500 HLA-typed donors comprised approximately 290 gigabases of sequencing data and around 85 million unique TCR sequences. Across 300 to 400 genotyped donors of the cohort, an average of about 240,000 unique TCR beta nucleotide sequences per donor were sequenced, and approximately 19% of those sequences were non-productive. A later genetic analysis took genome-wide SNP genotypes for about 55% of the 666 donors and used that subset as a discovery cohort. The number of donors typed differed by locus, with 629-630 for A, B, C, DRB1 and DQB1, around 520 for DQA1, about 610 for DPA1, and around 430 for DPB1. A later analysis re-examined previously published TCR beta repertoires from roughly 650 donors and added high-resolution HLA genotyping to investigate patterns of TCR occurrence. The study aimed to test whether cataloging public T cell receptors could reveal signatures of past pathogen exposure. Rather than drawing on any new phenotypic data, the later analysis identified candidate immune exposures from TCR beta sequences and the way those sequences occurred across donors. Every discovery cohort repertoire had been produced on one sequencing platform. An earlier analysis of a few hundred of the donors applied high-throughput TCR beta sequencing to assess whether each TCR beta V gene segment acted as functional or pseudogenic. The study profiled the T cell repertoires of about 640 subjects by immunosequencing and related them to cytomegalovirus serostatus.

The junction carries 11 bases between V and J, which are trimmed by 3 bases and 0 bases respectively. The germline V gene (reference sequence) provides CDR1 LNHDA and CDR2 SQIVND. The CDR3 goes from the cysteine to the phenylalanine over 16 residues. The DNA shown is the 48-base CDR3, in frame from base 1. For this clone: Its target antigen remains unknown. Within one base of it there is no much larger clone, and no base qualities were kept.

The protocol used for the library was the immunoSEQ multiplex PCR assay. For the multiplex PCR, a mixture combining 60 forward primers for TCR Vbeta segments and 13 reverse primers for TCR Jbeta segments was used. Amplification of the CDR3 region of rearranged TCR beta genes was performed with a multiplex PCR assay on genomic DNA. Amplified TCR beta libraries were sequenced as 87-base-pair reads on the Illumina HiSeq System. On the authors' methods: Across the 700 or so repertoires, a later analysis counted 80 million or so unique TCR beta chains, about 10 million of which were shared by at least two donors. A nearest-neighbor algorithm error-corrected the raw reads and collapsed the reads into unique sequences, merging closely related sequences to remove PCR and sequencing errors. CDR3 sequences were aligned to IMGT reference sequences to assign V, D and J gene segments. For a sequence to be retained, at least a six-nucleotide match to both a V gene segment and a J gene segment was required. A rearrangement was called productive if the CDR3 had no stop codons and remained in frame with V and J, and every other rearrangement was called non-productive. CDR3 was defined according to IMGT convention as the region running from the second conserved V-encoded cysteine to the conserved J-encoded phenylalanine. In an earlier analysis of around 540 of the donors, sequences lacking an unambiguous match to a single V gene segment were excluded. In an earlier analysis of some 590 of the donors, V segments were called functional above 56.7% productive rearrangements and were called segregating when the between-donor standard deviation exceeded 5%. To diagnose cytomegalovirus status from the catalog of TCR beta chain sequences, a statistical classification framework was built. A later analysis assigned V and J genes by comparing TCR nucleotide sequences with IMGT/GENE-DB human TR gene sequences. A later analysis assigned CDR3 sequences and most-parsimonious VDJ recombination scenarios with the TCRdist pipeline. In a later analysis, every TCR beta chain was defined by the combination of its CDR3 amino acid sequence and its V-gene family, and reads without a unique V-gene family were dropped. To address suspected cross-contamination and a sequencing artifact, a later analysis removed 550 to 750 highly shared, low-generation-probability nucleotide sequences. In a later analysis, a clonal expansion index was calculated for each public chain from normalized within-repertoire ranks of inferred template counts. In a later analysis, generation probabilities were computed with a VDJ recombination model fitted to out-of-frame rearrangements, and the resulting probabilities were checked against IGoR. A later analysis scored TCR-TCR, TCR-HLA and TCR-CMV co-occurrence with hypergeometric tests, applying a repertoire-size bias correction to TCR pairs. A later analysis estimated false discovery rates by permuting HLA or CMV assignments 20 times. In a later analysis, co-occurring TCRs were grouped using DBSCAN, and TCRdist sequence similarity was added for clustering within HLA-allele-positive subsets. Co-occurrence clustering excluded repertoires with fewer than 30,000 or more than 120,000 public chains, plus five with anomalous nucleotide sharing. Imported from immuneACCESS, the table was reduced by TCRdb to in-frame sequences with V and J called. These copies leave out some clones; in studies compared against another copy, an unresolved V gene accounts for under half, and the cause of the remainder is not known. The V and J calls and clone size are taken from that table; D and trimming were inferred from the DNA. This sample is represented by some 120,000 clones; about 80% of them were singletons. The ten most abundant clones make up approximately 4% of the sample.

What the research found in general, with its limitations: An earlier analysis of approximately 590 of the donors showed that most TCR beta V segments appeared in productive rearrangements either about 90% or about 30% of the time, which broadly matched IMGT annotations. According to a later analysis, parvovirus B19, influenza, CMV and Epstein-Barr virus appeared linked to several top co-occurrence clusters. The only immune exposure information available for the cohort was CMV serostatus. A cluster of highly shared sequence variants was judged likely to be a technical artifact of the sequencing pipeline. The 87-base-pair reads could not distinguish some IMGT-functional V segments, including TRBV6-2 and TRBV6-3, so those segments were excluded. V-gene and J-gene trimming of TCR beta chains was associated with a missense DCLRE1C variant in a later genetic analysis, and the association was replicated in an independent cohort. Across donors, most TCR sequences were observed very rarely, whereas some public TCRs were present in many individuals. Correlated functional status among segregating V segments might reflect linkage disequilibrium, but an unknown experimental factor could not be ruled out. In this cohort, only TCR beta chains were sequenced, and detectable features were limited by the absence of alpha or paired-chain data. It was suggested by the authors that the approach could potentially be generalized to other disease states and immunological phenotypes. The study listed 150 to 200 TCR beta chains as associated with cytomegalovirus. A few of the identified cytomegalovirus-associated TCR beta chains were confirmed in vitro to be specific for cytomegalovirus antigens. Because counts were too low, about 15 rarely observed V segments, including chromosome 9 orphons, were left out of the earlier analysis of approximately 500 of the donors. Specific HLA alleles were associated with roughly 17,000 TCR beta sequences at a false discovery rate of 0.05 in a later analysis. Presence/absence analyses assumed roughly uniform sequencing depth across donors, an assumption that may not hold. In both the original and validation cohorts, the classifier was reported to diagnose cytomegalovirus status with high specificity and sensitivity. When HLA alleles, especially DR and DQ, strongly co-occurred, attributing TCR associations to individual alleles was difficult. Most CMV-associated TCR beta chains appeared to be HLA-restricted in a later analysis, and the HLA associations seemed to be driven largely by CMV exposure. Compared with the approximately 710-donor mean, donors in an Asian-associated ancestry cluster had fewer N-insertions in productive TCRs, according to a later genetic analysis. In a later analysis, the rate of TCR association differed among HLA loci, with DRB1 alleles having the most associated TCRs and HLA-C alleles having the fewest. Because HLA typing was unavailable for some donors at each locus, only the typed subset was used in association tests. In a later analysis, HLA-associated TCR beta chains showed more clonal expansion and lower generation probabilities than non-associated chains that were equally common. A further reported finding was that TCR beta sequences accurately predicted the HLA-A and HLA-B alleles for most subjects in the first cohort.

In total, 500 to 700 healthy bone marrow donors made up the cohort. Cohort members were all nominally healthy when sampled, although unrecorded immune exposures were likely present. The donor tested CMV seropositive, placing the donor among the approximately 290 seropositive members of the cohort. A peripheral blood sample was collected from each donor, and TCR beta sequencing was performed on peripheral blood mononuclear cells. Genomic DNA was extracted from the blood cell samples with the Qiagen DNeasy Blood Extraction Kit. This TCR derives from a man aged 25-45 years in good health and CMV-seropositive. The sequenced material came from PBMCs. The V and J genes are TRBV19 and TRBJ2-2; the D gene is unclear. The nucleotide sequence is TGTGCCAGTAGTATTACCGACAACTCGAACACCGGGGAGCTGTTTTTT. The encoded protein is CASSITDNSNTGELFF. Joined to the reference TRBV19 and TRBJ2-2 proteins, this CDR3 gives the full variable domain: DGGITQSPKYLFRKEGQNVTLSCEQNLNHDAMYWYRQDPGQGLRLIYYSQIVNDFQKGDIAEGYSVSREKKESFPLTVTSAQKNPTAFYLCASSITDNSNTGELFFGEGSRLTVL.